The rows below give T cell receptor beta chains drawn from one sample of a study of response to subunit inactivated influenza vaccine. TCRdb independently ran MiXCR on the RT-PCR reads; one entry per CDR3 protein. The sample shows about 500,000 distinct CDR3 sequences, more than 15% of them seen only once. Source: CD4+ T cells sorted from PBMCs, taken roughly 24 months after vaccination. The receptors shown here come from a man aged 45-69 years who received an inactivated influenza vaccine. CDR3s include the opening cysteine and the closing phenylalanine or tryptophan. The D gene is left open where the match is weak. The size of a clone is reported for some rows only, either as once, few or many, or as a class for expanded clones.

D: .; J: TRBJ2-1; V: TRBV5-8; size: many; DNA: TGTGCCAGCACCCTCATCGGGGAGAATGAGCAGTTCTTC; CDR3: CASTLIGENEQFF
D: TRBD2; J: TRBJ2-7; V: TRBV4-3; size: .; DNA: TGCGCCAGCAGCCAAGATTCTAGCGGGAGTTCGTACGAGCAGTACTTC; CDR3: CASSQDSSGSSYEQYF
D: .; J: TRBJ2-3; V: TRBV12-3/TRBV12-4; size: few; DNA: TGTGCCAGCACGAGGGGTTACACAGATACGCAGTATTTT; CDR3: CASTRGYTDTQYF
D: .; J: TRBJ2-3; V: TRBV20-1; size: .; DNA: TGCAGTGCTAGCGGCGGGGACAGACGAACAGATACGCAGTATTTT; CDR3: CSASGGDRRTDTQYF
D: .; J: TRBJ2-3; V: TRBV29-1; size: .; DNA: TGCAGCGCCCGGACAGCTAGCACAGATACGCAGTATTTT; CDR3: CSARTASTDTQYF
D: .; J: TRBJ1-5; V: TRBV12-3/TRBV12-4; size: .; DNA: TGTGCCAGCAGTTTCAGACCTGGCGGCAATCAGCCCCAGCATTTT; CDR3: CASSFRPGGNQPQHF
D: .; J: TRBJ2-3; V: TRBV11-2; size: few; DNA: TGTGCCAGCAGCTCGGCAAGGGACCGGAGGGTGGATACGCAGTATTTT; CDR3: CASSSARDRRVDTQYF
D: .; J: TRBJ2-5; V: TRBV24-1; size: .; DNA: TGTGCCACCAGTAGCAACCGGGACCTACAAGAGACCCAGTACTTC; CDR3: CATSSNRDLQETQYF
D: .; J: TRBJ1-2; V: TRBV20-1; size: few; DNA: TGCAGTGCTAGAGCCCACGGCGGCAGCGGCTATGGCTACACCTTC; CDR3: CSARAHGGSGYGYTF
D: TRBD2; J: TRBJ2-2; V: TRBV20-1; size: .; DNA: TGCAGTGCCACGACTAGCGGGAGGGCCCTCGGGGAGCTGTTTTTT; CDR3: CSATTSGRALGELFF
D: TRBD1; J: TRBJ2-2; V: TRBV12-3/TRBV12-4; size: .; DNA: TGTGCCAGCAGTCCCGGACAGGGGGCCTTACGGACCGGGGAGCTGTTTTTT; CDR3: CASSPGQGALRTGELFF
D: .; J: TRBJ1-3; V: TRBV7-9; size: few; DNA: TGTGCCAGCAGCCCTCTCGTATACTCTGGAAACACCATATATTTT; CDR3: CASSPLVYSGNTIYF
D: .; J: TRBJ2-6; V: TRBV28; size: few; DNA: TGTGCCACACACAGGGTTGGGGCCAACGTCCTGACTTTC; CDR3: CATHRVGANVLTF
D: .; J: TRBJ2-2; V: TRBV20-1; size: .; DNA: TGCAGTGCTAGAGTCTACGCGAACACCGGGGAGCTGTTTTTT; CDR3: CSARVYANTGELFF
D: .; J: TRBJ2-1; V: TRBV7-8; size: .; DNA: TGTGCCAGCAGCCTTAGGACTATCGACAATGAGCAGTTCTTC; CDR3: CASSLRTIDNEQFF
D: .; J: TRBJ1-5; V: TRBV12-3/TRBV12-4; size: few; DNA: TGTGCCAGCAGGGGGGGGTCCCAGCCCCAGCATTTT; CDR3: CASRGGSQPQHF
D: TRBD2; J: TRBJ2-5; V: TRBV10-3; size: few; DNA: TGTGCCATCGGGGCGGGACTAGCGGGAGCCGGTCTGAAGACCCAGTACTTC; CDR3: CAIGAGLAGAGLKTQYF
D: TRBD2; J: TRBJ2-5; V: TRBV28; size: .; DNA: TGTGCCAGCAGCTTGGGACTAGCGGGAGTGAGAGGGACCCAGTACTTC; CDR3: CASSLGLAGVRGTQYF
D: .; J: TRBJ2-7; V: TRBV20-1; size: few; DNA: TGCAGTGCAAAGAGAGCGGCGATCTTCTACGAGCAGTACTTC; CDR3: CSAKRAAIFYEQYF
D: TRBD1; J: TRBJ2-2; V: TRBV7-2; size: many; DNA: TGTGCCAGCAGCGCACAGGGGGCTTACACCGGGGAGCTGTTTTTT; CDR3: CASSAQGAYTGELFF
D: .; J: TRBJ2-3; V: TRBV28; size: .; DNA: TGTGCCAGCAGCCGCTATGATACGCAGTATTTT; CDR3: CASSRYDTQYF
D: .; J: TRBJ1-4; V: TRBV7-8; size: few; DNA: TGTGCCAGCAGCTTGGGACTACAGGGCACTAATGAAAAACTGTTTTTT; CDR3: CASSLGLQGTNEKLFF
D: .; J: TRBJ1-4; V: TRBV5-1; size: .; DNA: TGCGCCAGCAGCTCATGGACGGGGTGGAGTGAAAAACTGTTTTTT; CDR3: CASSSWTGWSEKLFF
D: .; J: TRBJ2-2; V: TRBV6-1; size: few; DNA: TGTGCCAGCAGTAATACGGGGCGGAACACCGGGGAGCTGTTTTTT; CDR3: CASSNTGRNTGELFF
D: .; J: TRBJ1-2; V: TRBV10-3; size: .; DNA: TGTGCCATCAGTGAGGGGGTTAACTATGGCTACACCTTC; CDR3: CAISEGVNYGYTF
D: TRBD1; J: TRBJ2-3; V: TRBV2; size: few; DNA: TGTGCCAGCAGGCCACTACAGGGGGCGAGCACAGATACGCAGTATTTT; CDR3: CASRPLQGASTDTQYF
D: .; J: TRBJ2-2; V: TRBV20-1; size: many; DNA: TGCAGTGCTAGAGTCCCCTTGGGGGACACCGGGGAGCTGTTTTTT; CDR3: CSARVPLGDTGELFF
D: .; J: TRBJ2-1; V: TRBV7-3; size: .; DNA: TGTGCCAGCAGCTGGGGACTGGAGTACAATGAGCAGTTCTTC; CDR3: CASSWGLEYNEQFF
D: TRBD1; J: TRBJ2-2; V: TRBV5-1; size: .; DNA: TGCGCCAGCAGCTTGGCTAGTCAGGGGGTACTAGTCACCGGGGAGCTGTTTTTT; CDR3: CASSLASQGVLVTGELFF